This T cell receptor beta chain was identified in a study of CD8+ T cells in alopecia areata. Following RNA extraction, reverse transcription yielded cDNA that acted as the sequencing template. Data came from immunoSEQ multiplex PCR; TCRdb stores just in-frame clones and leaves some out. Found here are 110,000 to 150,000 clones, roughly 58% of them singletons; the top ten hold about 38%. This clone was seen only once. Sequenced sample: CD8+ T cells sorted from blood. This sequence was found in a human donor in good health.

Here the CDR3 reads CASGSRTGDSNQPQHF. The DNA of the CDR3 is TGTGCTAGTGGTTCCCGGACAGGGGATAGCAATCAGCCCCAGCATTTT. The chain couples TRBV12-5 to TRBJ1-5, with 9 positions matching TRBD1. V dropped 4 bases and J dropped 0; count of bases not matched to a gene: 4. The CDR3 length is 16 residues. CDR1 is LGHNT, CDR2 FRNRAP, per germline.